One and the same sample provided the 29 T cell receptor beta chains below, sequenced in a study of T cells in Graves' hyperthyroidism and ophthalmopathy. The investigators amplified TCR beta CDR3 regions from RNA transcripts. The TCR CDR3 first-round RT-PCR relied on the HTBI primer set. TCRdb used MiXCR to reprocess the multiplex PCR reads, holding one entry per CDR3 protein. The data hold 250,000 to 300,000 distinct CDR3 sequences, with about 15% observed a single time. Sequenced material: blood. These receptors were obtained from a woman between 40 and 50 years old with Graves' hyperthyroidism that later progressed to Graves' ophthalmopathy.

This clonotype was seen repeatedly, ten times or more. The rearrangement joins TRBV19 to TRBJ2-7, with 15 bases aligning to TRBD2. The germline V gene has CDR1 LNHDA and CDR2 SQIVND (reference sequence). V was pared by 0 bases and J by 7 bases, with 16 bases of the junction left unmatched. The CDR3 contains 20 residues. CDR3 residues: CASSIEHGLAGGPSPEEQYF. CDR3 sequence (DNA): TGTGCCAGTAGTATAGAACACGGACTAGCGGGAGGGCCGAGTCCGGAAGAGCAGTACTTC. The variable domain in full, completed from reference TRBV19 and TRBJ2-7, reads DGGITQSPKYLFRKEGQNVTLSCEQNLNHDAMYWYRQDPGQGLRLIYYSQIVNDFQKGDIAEGYSVSREKKESFPLTVTSAQKNPTAFYLCASSIEHGLAGGPSPEEQYFGPGTRLTVT.

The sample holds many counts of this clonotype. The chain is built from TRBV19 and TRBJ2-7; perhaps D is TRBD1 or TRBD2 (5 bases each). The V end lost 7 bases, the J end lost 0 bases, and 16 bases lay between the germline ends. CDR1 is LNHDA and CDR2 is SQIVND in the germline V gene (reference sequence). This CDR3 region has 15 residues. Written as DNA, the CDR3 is TGTGCCAGTACCGAGGGGAACGCGGACTCCTACGAGCAGTACTTC. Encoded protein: CASTEGNADSYEQYF.

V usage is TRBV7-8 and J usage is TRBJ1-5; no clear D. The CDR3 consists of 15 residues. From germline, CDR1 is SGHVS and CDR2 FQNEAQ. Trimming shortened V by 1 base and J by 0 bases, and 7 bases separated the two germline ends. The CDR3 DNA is TGTGCCAGCAGCTTAGAACAGTATAGCAATCAGCCCCAGCATTTT. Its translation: CASSLEQYSNQPQHF.

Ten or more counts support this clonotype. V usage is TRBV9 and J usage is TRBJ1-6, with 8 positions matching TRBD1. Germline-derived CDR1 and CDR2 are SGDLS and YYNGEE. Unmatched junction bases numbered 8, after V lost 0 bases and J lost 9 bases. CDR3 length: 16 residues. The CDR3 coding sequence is TGTGCCAGCAGCGTAGCTACTGGACAGGGTAGTTCACCCCTCCACTTT. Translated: CASSVATGQGSSPLHF.

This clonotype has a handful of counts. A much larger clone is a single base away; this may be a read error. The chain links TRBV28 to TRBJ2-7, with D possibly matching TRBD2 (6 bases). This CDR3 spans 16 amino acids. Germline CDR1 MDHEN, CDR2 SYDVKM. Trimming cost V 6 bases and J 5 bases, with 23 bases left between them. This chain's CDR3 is CASRDDPSADYHEQYF. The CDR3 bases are TGTGCCAGCAGGGACGATCCTAGCGCGGACTACCACGAGCAGTACTTC.

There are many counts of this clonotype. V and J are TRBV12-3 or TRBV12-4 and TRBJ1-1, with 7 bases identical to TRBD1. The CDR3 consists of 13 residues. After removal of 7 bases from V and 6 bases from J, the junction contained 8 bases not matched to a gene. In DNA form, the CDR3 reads TGTGCCAGCAATCGGCAGGGGGTTTCTGAAGCTTTCTTT. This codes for CASNRQGVSEAFF.

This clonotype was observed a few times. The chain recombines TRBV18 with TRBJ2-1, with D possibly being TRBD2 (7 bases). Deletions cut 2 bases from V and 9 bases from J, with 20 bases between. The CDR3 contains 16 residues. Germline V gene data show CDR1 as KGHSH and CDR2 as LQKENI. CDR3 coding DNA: TGTGCCAGCTCACCATTAGAAAGCGGGAAGGGGGTTGAGCAGTTCTTC. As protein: CASSPLESGKGVEQFF.

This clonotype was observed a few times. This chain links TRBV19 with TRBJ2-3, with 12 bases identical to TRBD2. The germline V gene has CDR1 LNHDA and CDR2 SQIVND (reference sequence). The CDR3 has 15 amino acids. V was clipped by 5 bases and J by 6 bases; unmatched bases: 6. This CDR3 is CASSPSGRALDTQYF. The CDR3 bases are TGTGCCAGTAGTCCTAGCGGGAGGGCCTTGGATACGCAGTATTTT.

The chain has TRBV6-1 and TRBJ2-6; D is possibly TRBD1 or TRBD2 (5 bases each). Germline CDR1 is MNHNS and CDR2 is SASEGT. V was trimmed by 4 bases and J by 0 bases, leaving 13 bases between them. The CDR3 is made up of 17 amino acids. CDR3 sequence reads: CASSVLGTDSGANVLTF. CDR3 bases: TGTGCCAGCAGTGTCCTAGGGACGGACTCTGGGGCCAACGTCCTGACTTTC.

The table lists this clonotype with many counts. CDR3 sequence: CKVDSMNTEAFF. DNA of the CDR3: TGCAAAGTGGACAGCATGAACACTGAAGCTTTCTTT. This sequence joins TRBV29-1 and TRBJ1-1; D is possibly TRBD1 (6 bases). CDR1 SQVTM and CDR2 ANQGSEA come from the germline V gene. The CDR3 length is 12 residues. Full variable domain (outside the CDR3, taken from reference TRBV29-1 and TRBJ1-1): SAVISQKPSRDICQRGTSLTIQCQVDSQVTMMFWYRQQPGQSLTLIATANQGSEATYESGFVIDKFPISRPNLTFSTLTVSNMSPEDSSIYLCKVDSMNTEAFFGQGTRLTVV.

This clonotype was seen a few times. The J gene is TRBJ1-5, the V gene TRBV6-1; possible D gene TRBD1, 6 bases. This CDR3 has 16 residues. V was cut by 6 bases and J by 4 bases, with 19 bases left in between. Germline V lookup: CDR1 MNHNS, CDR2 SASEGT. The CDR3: CASRGKLGQNNQPQHF. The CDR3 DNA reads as TGTGCCAGCAGGGGAAAATTGGGACAAAATAATCAGCCCCAGCATTTT.

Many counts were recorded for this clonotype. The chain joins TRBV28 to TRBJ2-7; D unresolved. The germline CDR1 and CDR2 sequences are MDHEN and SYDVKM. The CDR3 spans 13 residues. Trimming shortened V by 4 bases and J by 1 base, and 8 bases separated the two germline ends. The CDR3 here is CASSSRVSYEQYF. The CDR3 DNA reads TGTGCCAGCAGTTCCCGAGTATCCTACGAGCAGTACTTC. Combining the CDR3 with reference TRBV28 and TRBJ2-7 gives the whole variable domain DVKVTQSSRYLVKRTGEKVFLECVQDMDHENMFWYRQDPGLGLRLIYFSYDVKMKEKGDIPEGYSVSREKKERFSLILESASTNQTSMYLCASSSRVSYEQYFGPGTRLTVT.

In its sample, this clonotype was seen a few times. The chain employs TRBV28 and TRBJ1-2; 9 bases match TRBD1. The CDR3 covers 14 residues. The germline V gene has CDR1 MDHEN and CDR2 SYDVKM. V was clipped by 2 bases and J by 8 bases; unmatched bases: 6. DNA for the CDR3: TGTGCCAGCAGTTTAGGGGACAGGGTCAAGGGCTACACCTTC. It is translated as CASSLGDRVKGYTF.

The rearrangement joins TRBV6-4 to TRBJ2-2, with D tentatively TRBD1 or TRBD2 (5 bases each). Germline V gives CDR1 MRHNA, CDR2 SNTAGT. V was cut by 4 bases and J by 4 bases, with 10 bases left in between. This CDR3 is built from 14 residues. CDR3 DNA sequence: TGTGCCAGCAGTGTGGGGGACGGCACCGGGGAGCTGTTTTTT. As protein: CASSVGDGTGELFF.

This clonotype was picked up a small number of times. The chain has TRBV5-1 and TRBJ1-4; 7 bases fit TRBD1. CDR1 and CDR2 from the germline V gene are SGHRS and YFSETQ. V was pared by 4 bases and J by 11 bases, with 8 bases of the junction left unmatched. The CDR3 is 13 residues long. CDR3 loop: CASSLGGGGKLFF. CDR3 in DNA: TGCGCCAGCAGCCTTGGAGGGGGCGGTAAACTGTTTTTT. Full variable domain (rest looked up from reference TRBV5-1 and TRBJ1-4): KAGVTQTPRYLIKTRGQQVTLSCSPISGHRSVSWYQQTPGQGLQFLFEYFSETQRNKGNFPGRFSGRQFSNSRSEMNVSTLELGDSALYLCASSLGGGGKLFFGSGTQLSVL.

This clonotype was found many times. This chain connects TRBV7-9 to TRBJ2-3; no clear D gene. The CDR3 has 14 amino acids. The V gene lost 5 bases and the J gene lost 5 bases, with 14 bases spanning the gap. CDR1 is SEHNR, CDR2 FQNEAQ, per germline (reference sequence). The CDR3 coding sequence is TGTGCCAGCAGCCCGTCGAGTGCCGTAGATACGCAGTATTTT. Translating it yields CASSPSSAVDTQYF.

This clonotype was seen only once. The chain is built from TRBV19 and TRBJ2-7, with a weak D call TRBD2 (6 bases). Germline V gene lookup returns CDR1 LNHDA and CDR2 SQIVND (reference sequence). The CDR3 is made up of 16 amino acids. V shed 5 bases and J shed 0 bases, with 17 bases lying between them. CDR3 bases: TGTGCCAGTAGTGCGGGACTTCAAATAGCCTCCTACGAGCAGTACTTC. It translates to CASSAGLQIASYEQYF.

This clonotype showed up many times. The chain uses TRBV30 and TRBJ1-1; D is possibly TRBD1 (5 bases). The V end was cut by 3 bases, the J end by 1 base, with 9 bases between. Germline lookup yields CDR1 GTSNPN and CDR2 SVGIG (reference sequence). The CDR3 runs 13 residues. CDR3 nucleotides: TGTGCCTGGAGATGGCAGGGGAACACTGAAGCTTTCTTT. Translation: CAWRWQGNTEAFF.

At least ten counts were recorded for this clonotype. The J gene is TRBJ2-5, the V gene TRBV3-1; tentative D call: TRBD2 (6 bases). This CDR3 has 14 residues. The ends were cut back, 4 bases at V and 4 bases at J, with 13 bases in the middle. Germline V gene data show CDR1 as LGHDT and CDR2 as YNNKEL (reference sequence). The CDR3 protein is CASSPRDLLETQYF. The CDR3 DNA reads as TGTGCCAGCAGCCCCCGGGACTTATTAGAGACCCAGTACTTC.

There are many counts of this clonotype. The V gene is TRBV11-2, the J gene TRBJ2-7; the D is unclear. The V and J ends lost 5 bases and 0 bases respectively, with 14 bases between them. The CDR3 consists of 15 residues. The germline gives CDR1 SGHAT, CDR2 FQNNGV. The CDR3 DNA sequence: TGTGCCAGCAGCCCCCTTGCTCCGAGCTCCTACGAGCAGTACTTC. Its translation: CASSPLAPSSYEQYF.

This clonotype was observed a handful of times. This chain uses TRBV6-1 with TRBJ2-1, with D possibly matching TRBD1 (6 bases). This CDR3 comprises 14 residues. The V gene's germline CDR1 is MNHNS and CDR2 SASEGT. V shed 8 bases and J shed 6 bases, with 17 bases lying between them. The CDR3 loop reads CASVPIVRGNEQFF. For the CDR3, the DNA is TGTGCCAGCGTCCCCATTGTCAGGGGCAATGAGCAGTTCTTC.

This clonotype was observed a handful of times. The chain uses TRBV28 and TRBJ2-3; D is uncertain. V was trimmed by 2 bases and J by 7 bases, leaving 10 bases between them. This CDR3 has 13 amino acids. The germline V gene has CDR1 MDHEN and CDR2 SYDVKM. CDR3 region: CASSLPLGHTQYF. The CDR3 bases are TGTGCCAGCAGTTTACCCCTAGGACATACGCAGTATTTT. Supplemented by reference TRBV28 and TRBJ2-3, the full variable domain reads DVKVTQSSRYLVKRTGEKVFLECVQDMDHENMFWYRQDPGLGLRLIYFSYDVKMKEKGDIPEGYSVSREKKERFSLILESASTNQTSMYLCASSLPLGHTQYFGPGTRLTVL.

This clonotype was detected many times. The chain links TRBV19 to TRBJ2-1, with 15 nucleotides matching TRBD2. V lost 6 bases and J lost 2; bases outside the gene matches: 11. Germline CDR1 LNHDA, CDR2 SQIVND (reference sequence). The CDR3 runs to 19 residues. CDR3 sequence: CASRGSGLAGGIPYNEQFF. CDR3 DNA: TGTGCCAGTAGGGGTTCGGGACTAGCGGGAGGAATACCCTACAATGAGCAGTTCTTC.

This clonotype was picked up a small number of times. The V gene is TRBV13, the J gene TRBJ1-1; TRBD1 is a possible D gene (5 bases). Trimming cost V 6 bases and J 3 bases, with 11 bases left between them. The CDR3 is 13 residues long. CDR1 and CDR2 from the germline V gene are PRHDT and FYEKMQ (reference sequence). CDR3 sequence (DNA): TGTGCCAGCAGTTGGGGGAGGGACACTGAAGCTTTCTTT. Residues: CASSWGRDTEAFF.

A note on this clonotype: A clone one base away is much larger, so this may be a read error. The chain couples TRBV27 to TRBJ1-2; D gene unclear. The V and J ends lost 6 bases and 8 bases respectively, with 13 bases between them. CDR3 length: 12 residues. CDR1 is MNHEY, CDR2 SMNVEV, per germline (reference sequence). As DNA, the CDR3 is TGTGCCAGCAGAAGGACGGCGGGAGGCTACACCTTC. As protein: CASRRTAGGYTF.

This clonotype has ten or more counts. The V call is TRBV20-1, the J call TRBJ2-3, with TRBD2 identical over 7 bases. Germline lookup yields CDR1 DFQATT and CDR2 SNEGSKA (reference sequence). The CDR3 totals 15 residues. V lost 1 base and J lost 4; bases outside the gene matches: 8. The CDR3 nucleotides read TGCAGTGCTAGAGGCGGGAGTAGTACAGCAGATACGCAGTATTTT. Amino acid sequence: CSARGGSSTADTQYF.

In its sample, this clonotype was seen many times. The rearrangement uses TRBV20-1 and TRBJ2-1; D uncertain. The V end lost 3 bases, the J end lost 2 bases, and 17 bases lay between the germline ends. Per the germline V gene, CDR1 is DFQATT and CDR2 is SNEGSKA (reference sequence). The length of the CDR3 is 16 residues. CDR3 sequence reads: CSASPRRFVPYNEQFF. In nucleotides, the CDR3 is TGCAGTGCTAGCCCCCGTAGGTTTGTCCCCTACAATGAGCAGTTCTTC.

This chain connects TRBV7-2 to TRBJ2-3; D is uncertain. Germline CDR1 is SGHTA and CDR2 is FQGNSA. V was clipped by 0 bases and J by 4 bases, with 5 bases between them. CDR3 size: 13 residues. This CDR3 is CASSLAYPDTQYF. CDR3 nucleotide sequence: TGTGCCAGCAGCTTAGCTTATCCAGATACGCAGTATTTT.

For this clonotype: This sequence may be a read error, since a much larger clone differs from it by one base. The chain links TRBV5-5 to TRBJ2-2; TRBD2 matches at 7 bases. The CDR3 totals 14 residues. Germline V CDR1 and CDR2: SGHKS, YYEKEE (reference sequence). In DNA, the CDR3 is TGTGCCGGCAGCATCGGGAGGCCGACCGGGGAGCTGTTTTTT. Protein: CAGSIGRPTGELFF.